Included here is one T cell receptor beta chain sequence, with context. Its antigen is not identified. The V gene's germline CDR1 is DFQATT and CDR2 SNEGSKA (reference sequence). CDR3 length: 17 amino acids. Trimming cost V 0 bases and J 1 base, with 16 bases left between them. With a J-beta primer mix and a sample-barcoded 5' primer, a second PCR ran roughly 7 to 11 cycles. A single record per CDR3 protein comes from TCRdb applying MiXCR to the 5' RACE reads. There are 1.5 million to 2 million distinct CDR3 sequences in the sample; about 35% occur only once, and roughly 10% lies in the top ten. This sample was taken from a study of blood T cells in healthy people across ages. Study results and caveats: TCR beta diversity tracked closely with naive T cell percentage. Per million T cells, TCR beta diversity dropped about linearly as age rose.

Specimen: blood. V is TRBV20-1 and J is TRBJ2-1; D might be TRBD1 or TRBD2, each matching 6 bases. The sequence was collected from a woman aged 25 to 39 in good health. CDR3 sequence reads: CSARDSGGGGSYNEQFF. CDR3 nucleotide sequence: TGCAGTGCTAGAGATTCCGGGGGCGGAGGGTCCTACAATGAGCAGTTCTTC.